This entry lists 11 T cell receptor beta chains sequenced from one sample in a study of blood T cell repertoires in COVID-19. Sequenced by immunoSEQ multiplex PCR; TCRdb stores in-frame clones only, minus some. There are roughly 110,000 clones in the sample; about 80% occur only once, and 4.3% lies in the top ten. Sample: peripheral blood. These receptors came from a man aged 70 or older with acute or convalescent COVID-19.

The J gene is TRBJ2-1, the V gene TRBV3-1 (or the pseudogene TRBV3-2), with 8 bases fitting TRBD2. Germline CDR1 is LGHDT and CDR2 is YNNKEL (reference sequence). Trimming at V came to 6 bases and at J to 4 bases, leaving 8 bases not matched to a gene. The CDR3 totals 15 residues. CDR3 loop: CASSFDGGGYNEQFF. CDR3 bases: TGTGCCAGCAGTTTCGACGGCGGGGGGTACAATGAGCAGTTCTTC.

The chain links TRBV10-3 to TRBJ2-5; D ambiguous. The ends were cut back, 4 bases at V and 2 bases at J, with 8 bases in the middle. The CDR3 runs 13 residues. Germline V lookup: CDR1 ENHRY, CDR2 SYGVKD. The CDR3 loop is CAISVSGQETQYF. CDR3 nucleotides: TGTGCCATCAGTGTTTCGGGTCAAGAGACCCAGTACTTC.

The chain joins TRBV3-1 (or the pseudogene TRBV3-2) to TRBJ2-3; D possibly corresponds to TRBD2 (6 bases). Trimming removed 5 bases at V and 4 bases at J, with 10 bases between. The germline V gene has CDR1 LGHDT and CDR2 YNNKEL (reference sequence). The CDR3 runs 13 residues. In DNA, the CDR3 is TGTGCCAGCAGCGTCCGGGAGCCAGATACGCAGTATTTT. Its protein is CASSVREPDTQYF.

This chain links TRBV2 with TRBJ1-5; 7 bases align to TRBD1. CDR1 is SNHLY, CDR2 FYNNEI, per germline. The CDR3 runs 15 residues. J was trimmed by 8 bases and V by 5 bases; bases with no gene match: 12. The CDR3 here is CASSTQEGGLEPQHF. The CDR3 DNA follows: TGTGCCAGCAGTACTCAGGAAGGGGGCTTGGAGCCCCAGCATTTT.

The rearrangement links TRBV19 to TRBJ1-2; D is possibly TRBD1 (6 bases). The germline CDR1 and CDR2 sequences are LNHDA and SQIVND (reference sequence). V lost 7 bases and J 5 bases, leaving 20 bases between the germline ends. This CDR3 has 15 residues. CDR3 coding DNA: TGTGCCAGTACCACCGACGGGGGGGCTTCTTATGGCTACACCTTC. It is translated as CASTTDGGASYGYTF.

This CDR3 is CASSPPVQLTDTQYF. The CDR3 nucleotides read TGTGCCAGCTCACCACCGGTCCAGTTGACAGATACGCAGTATTTT. The gene calls are TRBV18 and TRBJ2-3; D call uncertain. Germline loops: CDR1 KGHSH, CDR2 LQKENI. V was shortened by 0 bases and J by 3 bases, with 10 bases between the two germline ends. CDR3 size: 15 residues.

The gene calls are TRBV5-1 and TRBJ1-1, with TRBD1 matching over 9 bases. The CDR3 covers 14 residues. CDR1 and CDR2 from the germline V gene are SGHRS and YFSETQ. Trimming removed 0 bases from V and 3 bases from J; junction bases left unmatched: 0. The chain's CDR3 is CASSLGTGDTEAFF. The CDR3 DNA reads as TGCGCCAGCAGCTTGGGGACAGGGGACACTGAAGCTTTCTTT.

This chain joins TRBV23-1 and TRBJ1-2; no clear D gene. TRBV23-1 counts as an open reading frame of uncertain function. CDR3 length: 15 amino acids. The V end lost 0 bases, the J end lost 1 base, and 9 bases lay between the germline ends. In nucleotides, the CDR3 is TGCGCCAGCAGTCAATCACGAGGGTTTAACTATGGCTACACCTTC. Its protein is CASSQSRGFNYGYTF.

The V and J genes are TRBV2 and TRBJ1-1, with 8 bases identical to TRBD1. The CDR3 has 12 amino acids. The germline V gene encodes CDR1 SNHLY and CDR2 FYNNEI. V lost 6 bases and J lost 7; bases outside the gene matches: 4. The CDR3 region is CASSFGQGEAFF. In nucleotides, the CDR3 is TGTGCCAGCAGCTTCGGACAGGGTGAAGCTTTCTTT.

V is TRBV12-3 or TRBV12-4 and J is TRBJ1-1, with 9 bases identical to TRBD1. This CDR3 comprises 13 residues. V lost 11 bases, J lost 0 bases, and 4 bases stayed unmatched. The CDR3 sequence is CAGGTGMNTEAFF. The CDR3 DNA is TGTGCCGGTGGGACAGGGATGAACACTGAAGCTTTCTTT.

V and J are TRBV2 and TRBJ2-7; TRBD1 matches at 8 bases. V shed 6 bases, J shed 2 bases, and the junction held 3 bases outside the gene matches. The CDR3 is made up of 13 amino acids. Germline V lookup: CDR1 SNHLY, CDR2 FYNNEI. CDR3 bases: TGTGCCAGCAGACAGGACAGGGCCTACGAGCAGTACTTC. This sequence encodes CASRQDRAYEQYF.